Listed below are T cell receptor beta chains from one sample, sequenced in a study of neurological immune-mediated disorders. TCRdb processed the 5' RACE reads anew with MiXCR; each CDR3 protein has one entry. Among 27,000 or so distinct CDR3 sequences listed, roughly 21% were seen once. Sequences were obtained from PBMCs. All receptors derive from a woman aged 55-70 years in good health. Both conserved end residues are part of each CDR3. The D gene is left open where the match is weak. Size values are once, few and many counts, or a class for expanded clones, and some rows have none.

D,size,J,V,CDR3,DNA
NA,NA,TRBJ2-7,TRBV5-1,CASSLGNSPTWEQYF,TGCGCCAGCAGCTTGGGGAACAGTCCTACGTGGGAGCAGTACTTC
TRBD2,many,TRBJ2-1,TRBV6-6,CASSQAGGLYNEQFF,TGTGCCAGCAGCCAAGCGGGGGGCCTGTACAATGAGCAGTTCTTC
TRBD2,many,TRBJ2-5,TRBV5-1,CASSASGRETQYF,TGCGCCAGCAGTGCTAGCGGGAGGGAGACCCAGTACTTC
TRBD2,many,TRBJ2-7,TRBV5-1,CASSIAGGAGAAKYF,TGCGCCAGCAGCATCGCGGGGGGGGCAGGGGCAGCGAAGTACTTC
NA,NA,TRBJ1-1,TRBV29-1,CSVTLGGGAAEAFF,TGCAGCGTGACGCTTGGGGGGGGCGCAGCTGAAGCTTTCTTT
TRBD1,hyperexpanded,TRBJ1-6,TRBV20-1,CSARAGTGGSYSPLHF,TGCAGTGCTAGAGCGGGGACAGGGGGCTCGTATTCACCCCTCCACTTT
TRBD2,many,TRBJ2-3,TRBV20-1,CSASQRGSTDTQYF,TGCAGTGCTAGCCAGCGGGGTAGCACAGATACGCAGTATTTT
TRBD1,many,TRBJ2-3,TRBV10-3,CAVPGQGTDTQYF,TGTGCCGTCCCGGGACAGGGAACAGATACGCAGTATTTT
NA,many,TRBJ2-1,TRBV7-9,CASSKPLSAPYNEQFF,TGTGCCAGCAGCAAACCCCTTAGCGCACCCTACAATGAGCAGTTCTTC
TRBD2,many,TRBJ2-5,TRBV4-2,CASSQDKRGVETQYF,TGTGCCAGCAGCCAAGATAAGCGGGGGGTGGAGACCCAGTACTTC
TRBD2,many,TRBJ2-3,TRBV7-9,CASSSLAGRPTDTQYF,TGTGCCAGCAGCTCTCTAGCGGGGAGGCCCACAGATACGCAGTATTTT
TRBD2,many,TRBJ2-1,TRBV20-1,CSAPLARSYNEQFF,TGCAGTGCCCCACTAGCGCGTTCCTACAATGAGCAGTTCTTC
NA,many,TRBJ2-3,TRBV7-2,CASRSPVSSPNTQYF,TGTGCCAGCAGATCCCCCGTTTCCTCCCCTAATACGCAGTATTTT
TRBD2,many,TRBJ2-3,TRBV5-1,CASSFPLGREYTDTQYF,TGCGCCAGCAGCTTCCCCCTGGGGCGGGAGTACACAGATACGCAGTATTTT
TRBD1,many,TRBJ2-3,TRBV29-1,CSVEGTASTDTQYF,TGCAGCGTTGAGGGGACAGCGTCCACAGATACGCAGTATTTT
TRBD2,few,TRBJ2-2,TRBV2,CASSRKAGVGDTGELFF,TGTGCCAGCAGTAGGAAAGCGGGAGTGGGTGACACCGGGGAGCTGTTTTTT
NA,many,TRBJ1-1,TRBV7-6,CASSPGTPNTEAFF,TGTGCCAGCAGCCCCGGGACACCTAACACTGAAGCTTTCTTT
NA,many,TRBJ1-4,TRBV5-6,CASSREVGGEKLFF,TGTGCCAGCAGCCGCGAGGTGGGCGGTGAAAAACTGTTTTTT
TRBD1,many,TRBJ2-7,TRBV28,CASRSIRGHQSEQYF,TGTGCCAGCAGATCTATCAGGGGGCATCAGAGCGAGCAGTACTTC